A single T cell receptor (beta chain) is shown here with its context. Which antigen it targets is not known. No qualities accompany the bases; no much larger clone lies one base away. These data are taken from a study of blood T cell repertoires in COVID-19 (TCRdb year 2020). Describing the broader study: Samples covering the acute and convalescent phases of COVID-19 were provided by collaborators in the United States, Italy and Spain. Sample metadata almost always included a de-identified subject ID, COVID-19 status, age in years and sex. The prospective study material was composed of cDNA or gDNA derived from T cells, B-cell-depleted T cells, or PBMCs. The samples were drawn from the first 160 participants of the ongoing ImmuneRACE study and from over a thousand subjects provided by 6 global collaborators. Deeply sampled blood TCRbeta repertoires from subjects exposed to, actively infected with, or recovered from COVID-19 were included in the dataset. Where available, HLA class I and class II types were obtained from metadata supplied by the sample provider rather than from assay-based typing. The repertoires were released in a freely available public database intended as a resource for research on the immune response to SARS-CoV-2. Summary of the overall study and its limitations: How much clinical and demographic metadata was included differed by source and by participant, and the metadata was provided uncurated.

Trimming removed 1 base from V and 3 bases from J, leaving 13 bases between the germline ends. Looking up the germline V gene (reference sequence) yields CDR1 GTSNPN and CDR2 SVGIG. Including cysteine and phenylalanine, the CDR3 has 15 amino acids. The kept DNA is CDR3 alone, 45 bases in frame from the first base. The immunoSEQ Assay, a bias-controlled multiplex PCR, was used to amplify TCRbeta CDR3 regions from genomic DNA. Turning to the authors' computational methods: Within the assay, amplification of reference gene primers was used to estimate how many nucleated cells each sample contained. To quantify the absolute abundance of each unique TCRbeta CDR3 rearrangement, sequence reads were collapsed and filtered. For each sample, productive Simpson clonality was calculated by taking the square root of Simpson's diversity index across productive rearrangements. The source is immuneACCESS, and TCRdb retained only in-frame sequences with V and J called. Part of the clones is not carried over; for the studies checked, unresolved V genes explain less than half of this, and the remainder is unexplained. The V and J calls and clone size were taken over from that table, and D and trimming were inferred from the DNA. The sample includes 330,000 or so clones, with around 90% observed a single time. 5% of the sample lies in the top ten.

Participants in the prospective study were aged about 18 to 95 years, lived in 20 to 30 United States geographic areas, and enrolled through a virtual design. In the prospective study, cohorts were assigned on the basis of participant-reported clinical history obtained from a screening survey and a study questionnaire. ImmuneRACE Cohort 3 recovered participants were defined by two consecutive negative NP/OP PCR tests, healthcare professional clearance, or symptom resolution. Each participant in the prospective study had whole blood, serum and a nasopharyngeal or oropharyngeal swab collected by mobile phlebotomists. Prospective study participants could optionally give additional blood draws and questionnaires over an approximately two-month period. Before DNA extraction, prospective study blood samples were shipped either frozen or at room temperature.

This chain joins TRBV30 to TRBJ1-3, and possibly TRBD1, on 5 matching bases. The source of this sequence is a man under 40 who had recovered from COVID-19. The sequenced sample was PBMCs or T cells enriched from blood (not recorded which). The sequenced DNA is TGTGCCTGGAGTGGTCAGGGTTTGGTTGGAAACACCATATATTTT. Translated, it gives CAWSGQGLVGNTIYF. Joined to the reference TRBV30 and TRBJ1-3 proteins, this CDR3 gives the full variable domain: SQTIHQWPATLVQPVGSPLSLECTVEGTSNPNLYWYRQAAGRGLQLLFYSVGIGQISSEVPQNLSASRPQDRQFILSSKKLLLSDSGFYLCAWSGQGLVGNTIYFGEGSWLTVV.